The 7 T cell receptor beta chains presented below share a single source sample, sequenced in a study of PD-1 and CTLA-4 blockade in melanoma. Libraries were prepared by immunoSEQ multiplex PCR; TCRdb keeps only in-frame clonotypes and omits some of them. This sample has around 31,000 clones, with about nine tenths found just once. Here the sequenced sample was CD8+ T cells from peripheral blood, taken from a patient given anti-PD-1 treatment. These receptors all come from a human donor with melanoma.

The chain joins TRBV28 to TRBJ1-2; D is unresolved. CDR1 and CDR2 (germline): MDHEN, SYDVKM. V was trimmed by 6 bases and J by 0 bases, leaving 23 bases between them. CDR3 length: 18 amino acids. CDR3 region: CASRAVYRQKIANYGYTF. DNA for the CDR3: TGTGCCAGCAGGGCAGTTTATAGGCAGAAAATAGCTAACTATGGCTACACCTTC.

The chain employs TRBV5-6 and TRBJ1-1; D call uncertain. CDR3 length equals 12 residues. Trimming left V 2 bases short and J 3 bases short, with 5 bases between. The germline V gene encodes CDR1 SGHDT and CDR2 YYEEEE. The CDR3 DNA follows: TGTGCCAGCAGCTTAACGGACACTGAAGCTTTCTTT. This encodes CASSLTDTEAFF.

This chain uses TRBV21-1 with TRBJ2-5. TRBV21-1 is tagged as a pseudogene. This CDR3 is built from 12 residues. The CDR3 nucleotides are TGTGCCAGCAGCAGAATAAAAGAGACCCAGTACTTC. Amino acids: CASSRIKETQYF.

This clone appeared a single time. V usage is TRBV2 and J usage is TRBJ1-1, with D unresolved. V gave up 0 bases and J gave up 7 bases, with 3 bases separating them. The CDR3 totals 11 residues. Germline CDR1 is SNHLY and CDR2 is FYNNEI. In DNA form, the CDR3 reads TGTGCCAGCAGTGAAGCGCTTGAAGCTTTCTTT. Translation: CASSEALEAFF.

The chain carries TRBV2 and TRBJ1-1; D is uncertain. Germline V gene sequence: CDR1 SNHLY, CDR2 FYNNEI. There are 18 residues in the CDR3. V shed 7 bases and J shed 0 bases, with 24 bases lying between them. The CDR3 protein is CASTPQAVSEDMNTEAFF. The CDR3 nucleotides read TGTGCCAGCACCCCCCAGGCAGTTAGTGAGGATATGAACACTGAAGCTTTCTTT.

V gene TRBV21-1 combines with J gene TRBJ2-3; the table's D call, TRBD1, was not checked against the DNA. TRBV21-1 is listed as a pseudogene. The CDR3 consists of 16 residues. This CDR3 is CASSKGRQGEADTQYF. The CDR3 bases are TGTGCCAGCAGCAAAGGAAGACAGGGGGAGGCAGATACGCAGTATTTT.

The chain recombines TRBV9 with TRBJ1-1, with D possibly matching TRBD1 (5 bases). The CDR3 is 16 residues long. Germline assignment: CDR1 SGDLS and CDR2 YYNGEE. Trimming removed 4 bases at V and 0 bases at J, with 16 bases between. The CDR3 coding sequence is TGTGCCAGCAGCCCCCGACCTGTGACAGTGAACACTGAAGCTTTCTTT. This gives the protein CASSPRPVTVNTEAFF. The full variable domain, rest sourced from reference TRBV9 and TRBJ1-1, is DSGVTQTPKHLITATGQRVTLRCSPRSGDLSVYWYQQSLDQGLQFLIQYYNGEERAKGNILERFSAQQFPDLHSELNLSSLELGDSALYFCASSPRPVTVNTEAFFGQGTRLTVV.